These 2 T cell receptor beta chains were sequenced from one sample in a study of blood T cells in healthy people across ages. Primers used in a second PCR of about 6 to 11 cycles were a sample-barcoded 5' primer and a J-beta primer mix. Using its own MiXCR run on the 5' RACE reads, TCRdb lists one record per CDR3 protein. The table lists roughly 2 million distinct CDR3 sequences, just under 50% of them singletons. The sample consisted of blood. The source is a woman in her 40s in good health.

The chain links TRBV6-2 or TRBV6-3 to TRBJ2-7; a weak D match, TRBD2 (5 bases). Germline CDR1 and CDR2: MNHEY and SVGEGT. Between the trimmed V and J ends, which lost 6 bases and 2 bases, there was a span of 11 bases. The CDR3 runs 13 residues. In DNA form, the CDR3 reads TGTGCCAGCAGCCAAGAGGGAACCTACGAGCAGTACTTC. Translating it yields CASSQEGTYEQYF.

The sample holds many counts of this clonotype. The genes are TRBV7-2 and TRBJ2-1; a possible D gene is TRBD2 (6 bases). V lost 5 bases to trimming and J lost 6 bases, with 11 bases between them. CDR1 is SGHTA and CDR2 is FQGNSA in the germline V gene. The CDR3 has 13 amino acids. The CDR3: CASSPGLGNEQFF. In DNA form, the CDR3 reads TGTGCCAGCAGCCCGGGACTCGGCAATGAGCAGTTCTTC. The complete variable domain, with remaining parts taken from reference TRBV7-2 and TRBJ2-1, reads GAGVSQSPSNKVTEKGKDVELRCDPISGHTALYWYRQSLGQGLEFLIYFQGNSAPDKSGLPSDRFSAERTGGSVSTLTIQRTQQEDSAVYLCASSPGLGNEQFFGPGTRLTVL.